Following are 2 T cell receptor beta chains from one sample sequenced in a study of tumor-infiltrating lymphocytes in oesophageal squamous cell carcinoma. MiXCR, run by TCRdb on the PCR reads, gives a single entry per CDR3 protein. The data hold nearly 20,000 distinct CDR3 sequences, with less than 50% observed a single time. Sample: blood. These receptors were taken from a male donor with esophageal squamous cell carcinoma.

This clonotype came up many times. The chain is built from TRBV28 and TRBJ2-7; 8 bases are a match to TRBD2. The CDR3 spans 14 residues. Trimming took 5 bases from V and 7 from J; bases not matched to a gene: 10. Looked up from germline, CDR1 is MDHEN and CDR2 is SYDVKM. The CDR3 loop is CASSGLAGYNEQYF. The CDR3 bases are TGTGCCAGCAGTGGGTTAGCGGGGTACAATGAGCAGTACTTC.

This clonotype came up a few times. The rearrangement joins TRBV7-2 to TRBJ2-3; D is undetermined. CDR3 size: 15 residues. Trimming took 5 bases from V and 0 from J, leaving 12 bases between them. Germline assignment: CDR1 SGHTA and CDR2 FQGNSA. The CDR3 nucleotides are TGTGCCAGCAGCGCGGTTCTGGTGAGCACAGATACGCAGTATTTT. It codes for CASSAVLVSTDTQYF.